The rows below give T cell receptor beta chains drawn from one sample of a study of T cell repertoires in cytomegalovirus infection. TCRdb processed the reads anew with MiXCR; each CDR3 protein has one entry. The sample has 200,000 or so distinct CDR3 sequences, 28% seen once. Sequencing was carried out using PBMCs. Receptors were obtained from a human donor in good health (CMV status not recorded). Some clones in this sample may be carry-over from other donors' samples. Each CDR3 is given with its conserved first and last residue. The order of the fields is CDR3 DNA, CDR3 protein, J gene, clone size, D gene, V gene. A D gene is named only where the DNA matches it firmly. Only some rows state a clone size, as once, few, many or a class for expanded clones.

CDR3 DNA: TGTGCCAGCAGTTTAAGGGGAAGGCAGCCCCAGCATTTT
CDR3 protein: CASSLRGRQPQHF
J gene: TRBJ1-5
clone size: few
D gene: NA
V gene: TRBV28

CDR3 DNA: TGTGCCAGCAGCTTAGGAGGACGGGGGGACTATGGCTACACCTTC
CDR3 protein: CASSLGGRGDYGYTF
J gene: TRBJ1-2
clone size: many
D gene: NA
V gene: TRBV7-6

CDR3 DNA: TGTGCCAGCAGCGATAGTGACCACTCTGGAAACACCATATATTTT
CDR3 protein: CASSDSDHSGNTIYF
J gene: TRBJ1-3
clone size: many
D gene: NA
V gene: TRBV7-9

CDR3 DNA: TGTGCCAGCAGTCAAACCGGGACCACTAATGAAGCTTTCTTT
CDR3 protein: CASSQTGTTNEAFF
J gene: TRBJ1-1
clone size: few
D gene: NA
V gene: TRBV7-6

CDR3 DNA: TGTGCCAGCAGTTCTTCCTTGGGACAGGTTGATAATTCACCCCTCCACTTT
CDR3 protein: CASSSSLGQVDNSPLHF
J gene: TRBJ1-6
clone size: NA
D gene: TRBD1
V gene: TRBV2

CDR3 DNA: TGTGCCATCAGTGAGTCGTCGGGACAGGGGGCCGGGGAGCTGTTTTTT
CDR3 protein: CAISESSGQGAGELFF
J gene: TRBJ2-2
clone size: NA
D gene: TRBD1
V gene: TRBV10-3

CDR3 DNA: TGCAGCGTTGACAGTTACAATGAGCAGTTCTTC
CDR3 protein: CSVDSYNEQFF
J gene: TRBJ2-1
clone size: NA
D gene: NA
V gene: TRBV29-1

CDR3 DNA: TGTGCCAGCAGTCTACAACTCGGGACCCCGGACCGGCAGTACTTC
CDR3 protein: CASSLQLGTPDRQYF
J gene: TRBJ2-7
clone size: few
D gene: NA
V gene: TRBV28

CDR3 DNA: TGCAGTGCTAGAGACGGGGCCAACGTCCTGACTTTC
CDR3 protein: CSARDGANVLTF
J gene: TRBJ2-6
clone size: few
D gene: NA
V gene: TRBV20-1

CDR3 DNA: TGTGCCAGCAGCCAGACAGGATCCACAGATACGCAGTATTTT
CDR3 protein: CASSQTGSTDTQYF
J gene: TRBJ2-3
clone size: NA
D gene: NA
V gene: TRBV7-9

CDR3 DNA: TGTGCCAGCAGTACAGGGGGCGACGCTGAAGCTTTCTTT
CDR3 protein: CASSTGGDAEAFF
J gene: TRBJ1-1
clone size: NA
D gene: TRBD1
V gene: TRBV12-3/TRBV12-4

CDR3 DNA: TGTGCCAGCACGGGCGGGGTTCTGACGAGCTCCTACAATGAGCAGTTCTTC
CDR3 protein: CASTGGVLTSSYNEQFF
J gene: TRBJ2-1
clone size: NA
D gene: NA
V gene: TRBV6-1

CDR3 DNA: TGTGCCAGCTGGGGTTCCTCCACTGAAGCTTTCTTT
CDR3 protein: CASWGSSTEAFF
J gene: TRBJ1-1
clone size: many
D gene: NA
V gene: TRBV28

CDR3 DNA: TGCAGTGCTAGGGGTGGAACTGGGGCCAACGTCCTGACTTTC
CDR3 protein: CSARGGTGANVLTF
J gene: TRBJ2-6
clone size: NA
D gene: NA
V gene: TRBV20-1

CDR3 DNA: TGTGCCAGCAGTGAAGCGCAAACAGTCCAGTACTTC
CDR3 protein: CASSEAQTVQYF
J gene: TRBJ2-7
clone size: NA
D gene: NA
V gene: TRBV2

CDR3 DNA: TGTGCCAGCAGTCAACCGAAGGGGGCGGGAGGGGCCAACGTCCTGACTTTC
CDR3 protein: CASSQPKGAGGANVLTF
J gene: TRBJ2-6
clone size: NA
D gene: NA
V gene: TRBV5-6

CDR3 DNA: TGTGCCAGCAGCATTACCGGGACAGACAATCAGCCCCAGCATTTT
CDR3 protein: CASSITGTDNQPQHF
J gene: TRBJ1-5
clone size: NA
D gene: TRBD1
V gene: TRBV7-6

CDR3 DNA: TGTGCCAGCAGCCCCCTATTCCGAAAGAGCTCCTACGAGCAGTACTTC
CDR3 protein: CASSPLFRKSSYEQYF
J gene: TRBJ2-7
clone size: few
D gene: NA
V gene: TRBV14

CDR3 DNA: TGTGCCAGCAGTAACTATAGGGGCAACGGTTCACCCCTCCACTTT
CDR3 protein: CASSNYRGNGSPLHF
J gene: TRBJ1-6
clone size: once
D gene: NA
V gene: TRBV6-1

CDR3 DNA: TGTGCCAGCAGCTTAGTAAGGGCATCGAACACCGGGGAGCTGTTTTTT
CDR3 protein: CASSLVRASNTGELFF
J gene: TRBJ2-2
clone size: many
D gene: NA
V gene: TRBV7-8

CDR3 DNA: TGCAGCTCCCGGACCGGGCCGAACACTGAAGCTTTCTTT
CDR3 protein: CSSRTGPNTEAFF
J gene: TRBJ1-1
clone size: NA
D gene: NA
V gene: TRBV29-1

CDR3 DNA: TGTGCTAGTGGTTTGGAACAGGACACTGAAGCTTTCTTT
CDR3 protein: CASGLEQDTEAFF
J gene: TRBJ1-1
clone size: NA
D gene: NA
V gene: TRBV12-5

CDR3 DNA: TGTGCCAGCAGCCCAGGGACTAGCTTGGCCGGACCCTCCTACGAGCAGTACTTC
CDR3 protein: CASSPGTSLAGPSYEQYF
J gene: TRBJ2-7
clone size: NA
D gene: TRBD2
V gene: TRBV12-3/TRBV12-4

CDR3 DNA: TGTGCCAGCAGCTTACTACAGGGGGCGACTGAAGCTTTCTTT
CDR3 protein: CASSLLQGATEAFF
J gene: TRBJ1-1
clone size: NA
D gene: TRBD1
V gene: TRBV7-2

CDR3 DNA: TGTGCCAGCAGTTTCGACCGGGACAGTTCCGAAAAACTGTTTTTT
CDR3 protein: CASSFDRDSSEKLFF
J gene: TRBJ1-4
clone size: few
D gene: TRBD1
V gene: TRBV12-3/TRBV12-4

CDR3 DNA: TGTGCCAGCAGCTTTGCGGGGGGGGCGCACCAAGAGACCCAGTACTTC
CDR3 protein: CASSFAGGAHQETQYF
J gene: TRBJ2-5
clone size: NA
D gene: TRBD2
V gene: TRBV11-2

CDR3 DNA: TGTGCCAGCAGCGCCGGACAGGGGACTGAAGCTTTCTTT
CDR3 protein: CASSAGQGTEAFF
J gene: TRBJ1-1
clone size: NA
D gene: TRBD1
V gene: TRBV5-5

CDR3 DNA: TGTGCCAGTAGTATAGGGGGCCCCGGAACTGAAGCTTTCTTT
CDR3 protein: CASSIGGPGTEAFF
J gene: TRBJ1-1
clone size: NA
D gene: NA
V gene: TRBV19

CDR3 DNA: TGTGCCAGCAGCCCCAATGGGGGGCTGTACGAGCAGTACTTC
CDR3 protein: CASSPNGGLYEQYF
J gene: TRBJ2-7
clone size: NA
D gene: NA
V gene: TRBV7-4

CDR3 DNA: TGTGCCAGCAGCCCCCGGACAGGCTATGGCTACACCTTC
CDR3 protein: CASSPRTGYGYTF
J gene: TRBJ1-2
clone size: many
D gene: TRBD1
V gene: TRBV12-3/TRBV12-4

CDR3 DNA: TGTGCCAGCAGCCGATCCGGGACTAGCGGAGACAATGAGCAGTTCTTC
CDR3 protein: CASSRSGTSGDNEQFF
J gene: TRBJ2-1
clone size: NA
D gene: TRBD2
V gene: TRBV7-9

CDR3 DNA: TGCAGCGTTAGGGACAGGGGTGAAATTCAGTACTTC
CDR3 protein: CSVRDRGEIQYF
J gene: TRBJ2-4
clone size: NA
D gene: TRBD1
V gene: TRBV29-1

CDR3 DNA: TGCAGTGCTAGAAGGACAGGGGTAGTGGAGACCCAGTACTTC
CDR3 protein: CSARRTGVVETQYF
J gene: TRBJ2-5
clone size: once
D gene: TRBD1
V gene: TRBV20-1

CDR3 DNA: TGTGCCAGCAGCCCTAGTGGACCCATGAACACTGAAGCTTTCTTT
CDR3 protein: CASSPSGPMNTEAFF
J gene: TRBJ1-1
clone size: NA
D gene: NA
V gene: TRBV11-1

CDR3 DNA: TGTGCCAGCAGGTCGGGACAGGGCGAAAAACTGTTTTTT
CDR3 protein: CASRSGQGEKLFF
J gene: TRBJ1-4
clone size: NA
D gene: TRBD1
V gene: TRBV2

CDR3 DNA: TGTGCCAGCAGCCAAGATCTCGGGCTTTCACCCCTCCACTTT
CDR3 protein: CASSQDLGLSPLHF
J gene: TRBJ1-6
clone size: NA
D gene: NA
V gene: TRBV14

CDR3 DNA: TGTGCCAGCAGCTTAGTTGTACTTGGTTCCTACGAGCAGTACTTC
CDR3 protein: CASSLVVLGSYEQYF
J gene: TRBJ2-7
clone size: NA
D gene: NA
V gene: TRBV7-2

CDR3 DNA: TGTGCCACCATAAGTTGGGGGGACACTGAAGCTTTCTTT
CDR3 protein: CATISWGDTEAFF
J gene: TRBJ1-1
clone size: few
D gene: NA
V gene: TRBV6-1

CDR3 DNA: TGTGCCAGCAGCTTAGAAGTTCGGGGGGCGGATACTGAAGCTTTCTTT
CDR3 protein: CASSLEVRGADTEAFF
J gene: TRBJ1-1
clone size: many
D gene: NA
V gene: TRBV11-2

CDR3 DNA: TGTGCCAGCAGCCTGGGACAGGGGGGTACCTATGGCTACACCTTC
CDR3 protein: CASSLGQGGTYGYTF
J gene: TRBJ1-2
clone size: NA
D gene: TRBD1
V gene: TRBV28

CDR3 DNA: TGTGCCAGCAGTGAATGGGGGACAGATACGCAGTATTTT
CDR3 protein: CASSEWGTDTQYF
J gene: TRBJ2-3
clone size: NA
D gene: NA
V gene: TRBV25-1

CDR3 DNA: TGTGCCTCCCAGGACGTGCATGGCTACACCTTC
CDR3 protein: CASQDVHGYTF
J gene: TRBJ1-2
clone size: NA
D gene: NA
V gene: TRBV9

CDR3 DNA: TGCGCCAGCAGCCAAGATGTTTTCGGGACCCAGTACTTC
CDR3 protein: CASSQDVFGTQYF
J gene: TRBJ2-5
clone size: NA
D gene: NA
V gene: TRBV4-3

CDR3 DNA: TGTGCCAGCAGCCCCACGGCCGGGGCACCCAACGTCCTGACTTTC
CDR3 protein: CASSPTAGAPNVLTF
J gene: TRBJ2-6
clone size: few
D gene: NA
V gene: TRBV7-3

CDR3 DNA: TGTGCCAGCAGCTTAGACTACGGACAGGGGGCAGATGGCTACACCTTC
CDR3 protein: CASSLDYGQGADGYTF
J gene: TRBJ1-2
clone size: NA
D gene: TRBD1
V gene: TRBV7-6

CDR3 DNA: TGTGCCAGCAGCCAAGATAGGCGTTGGACGAATGAGCAGTTCTTC
CDR3 protein: CASSQDRRWTNEQFF
J gene: TRBJ2-1
clone size: NA
D gene: NA
V gene: TRBV4-2

CDR3 DNA: TGTGCCAGCAGCCACTTCCGACAGGTTATGTTCTGCTACACCTTC
CDR3 protein: CASSHFRQVMFCYTF
J gene: TRBJ1-2
clone size: NA
D gene: NA
V gene: TRBV7-2

CDR3 DNA: TGTGCCAGCAAACTGGCCTACGGTGGCACTGAAGCTTTCTTT
CDR3 protein: CASKLAYGGTEAFF
J gene: TRBJ1-1
clone size: few
D gene: NA
V gene: TRBV2

CDR3 DNA: TGTGCCAGCAGCCAAGGGGAGGCCCGGAGGAGCACAGATACGCAGTATTTT
CDR3 protein: CASSQGEARRSTDTQYF
J gene: TRBJ2-3
clone size: few
D gene: NA
V gene: TRBV4-2

CDR3 DNA: TGTGCCAGCAGCTTAGATTTTGGGAGTTTGAACACTGAAGCTTTCTTT
CDR3 protein: CASSLDFGSLNTEAFF
J gene: TRBJ1-1
clone size: NA
D gene: NA
V gene: TRBV7-2

CDR3 DNA: TGTGCCAGCAGCTTAGAGGGGCAGGTGAACACTGAAGCTTTCTTT
CDR3 protein: CASSLEGQVNTEAFF
J gene: TRBJ1-1
clone size: many
D gene: NA
V gene: TRBV7-2

CDR3 DNA: TGCAGTGCTAGATTGGTCGATCCAAGGACCCAGTACTTC
CDR3 protein: CSARLVDPRTQYF
J gene: TRBJ2-5
clone size: NA
D gene: NA
V gene: TRBV20-1

CDR3 DNA: TGCGCCAGCAGCCAAACTAGCGGGGGAAATGAGCAGTTCTTC
CDR3 protein: CASSQTSGGNEQFF
J gene: TRBJ2-1
clone size: NA
D gene: TRBD2
V gene: TRBV5-1